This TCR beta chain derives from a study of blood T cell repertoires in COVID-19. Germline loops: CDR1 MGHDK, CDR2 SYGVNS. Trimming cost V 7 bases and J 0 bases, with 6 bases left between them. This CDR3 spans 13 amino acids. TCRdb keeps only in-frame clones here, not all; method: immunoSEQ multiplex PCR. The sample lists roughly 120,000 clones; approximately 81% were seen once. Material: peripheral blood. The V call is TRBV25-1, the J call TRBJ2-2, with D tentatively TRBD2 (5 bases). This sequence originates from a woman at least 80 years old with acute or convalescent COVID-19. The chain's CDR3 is CASMEANTGELFF. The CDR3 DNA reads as TGTGCCAGCATGGAGGCGAACACCGGGGAGCTGTTTTTT. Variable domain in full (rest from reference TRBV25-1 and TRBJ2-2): EADIYQTPRYLVIGTGKKITLECSQTMGHDKMYWYQQDPGMELHLIHYSYGVNSTEKGDLSSESTVSRIRTEHFPLTLESARPSHTSQYLCASMEANTGELFFGEGSRLTVL.